Presented here are 20 T cell receptor beta chains from one specimen sequenced in a study of blood T cell repertoires in COVID-19 (TCRdb year 2020). Receptors were amplified or captured by the immunoSEQ multiplex PCR assay. This immuneACCESS table, as held by TCRdb, lists in-frame sequences with V and J called but not all clones. Of the missing ones, under half trace to an unresolved V gene in checked studies; the others have no known cause. Present in this sample are around 210,000 clones, about 78% of which were seen just once. The ten largest clones add up to 5.5% to 7% of the sample. What was sequenced was peripheral blood. These receptors all stem from a woman between 70 and 85 years old with acute or convalescent COVID-19.

Written as DNA, the CDR3 is TGCAGTGCCACGGATCGGGTTGAAGCTTTCTTT. Translated: CSATDRVEAFF. The V gene is TRBV20-1, the J gene TRBJ1-1; D unclear. The CDR3 has 11 residues. Germline V CDR1 and CDR2: DFQATT, SNEGSKA (reference sequence). The germline V and J ends were trimmed by 6 bases and 7 bases, with 12 bases remaining between them.

The V and J genes are TRBV13 and TRBJ2-1, with 10 bases aligning to TRBD2. The length of the CDR3 is 16 residues. Trimming cost V 5 bases and J 4 bases; bases outside gene matches: 8. Germline CDR1 is PRHDT and CDR2 is FYEKMQ (reference sequence). CDR3 protein: CASSTGLADRYNEQFF. For the CDR3, the DNA is TGTGCCAGCAGCACCGGACTAGCGGACAGATACAATGAGCAGTTCTTC.

This chain uses TRBV2 with TRBJ1-4; 9 bases agree with TRBD1. V shed 6 bases, J shed 5 bases, and the junction held 4 bases outside the gene matches. CDR3 length: 14 amino acids. Germline V gives CDR1 SNHLY, CDR2 FYNNEI. The CDR3 nucleotides read TGTGCCAGCAGCGACAGGGGGGGAAATGAAAAACTGTTTTTT. It yields the protein CASSDRGGNEKLFF.

There are a few counts of this clone. V usage is TRBV28 and J usage is TRBJ1-1, with D perhaps TRBD1 (5 bases). This CDR3 is built from 14 residues. From germline, CDR1 is MDHEN and CDR2 SYDVKM. Deletions cut 6 bases from V and 1 base from J, with 12 bases between. CDR3 DNA: TGTGCCAGCAGACCATATGACAGGAACACTGAAGCTTTCTTT. As protein: CASRPYDRNTEAFF.

The table lists this clone with a few counts. CDR3 sequence: CASSAGHSTGELFF. DNA for the CDR3: TGTGCCAGCAGCGCGGGACACTCCACCGGGGAGCTGTTTTTT. The rearrangement uses TRBV9 and TRBJ2-2; tentative D call: TRBD1 (6 bases). The V and J ends lost 3 bases and 4 bases respectively, with 10 bases between them. The CDR3 spans 14 residues. From germline, CDR1 is SGDLS and CDR2 YYNGEE. Drawing the rest from reference TRBV9 and TRBJ2-2, the complete variable domain is DSGVTQTPKHLITATGQRVTLRCSPRSGDLSVYWYQQSLDQGLQFLIQYYNGEERAKGNILERFSAQQFPDLHSELNLSSLELGDSALYFCASSAGHSTGELFFGEGSRLTVL.

The J gene is TRBJ2-2, the V gene TRBV25-1; 14 nucleotides match TRBD2. This CDR3 is 17 amino acids long. With 5 bases clipped from V and 1 base from J, the junction kept 3 bases outside the gene matches. From germline, CDR1 is MGHDK and CDR2 SYGVNS. The CDR3 DNA follows: TGTGCCAGCAGTTTGGGACTAGCGGGGGAGAACACCGGGGAGCTGTTTTTT. Protein: CASSLGLAGENTGELFF.

V is TRBV27 and J is TRBJ1-3, with unresolved D. Trimming removed 5 bases from V and 0 bases from J, with 5 bases in between. Germline V CDR1 and CDR2: MNHEY, SMNVEV (reference sequence). CDR3 length equals 13 residues. The CDR3 DNA sequence: TGTGCCAGCAGTCCCGTCTCTGGAAACACCATATATTTT. Its translation is CASSPVSGNTIYF.

CDR3 sequence reads: CASSLTGGREQYF. The CDR3 bases are TGTGCCAGCAGCTTAACGGGAGGGCGAGAGCAGTACTTC. The V call is TRBV5-6, the J call TRBJ2-7, with 8 bases fitting TRBD2. The CDR3 length is 13 residues. Trimming at V came to 2 bases and at J to 7 bases, leaving 5 bases not matched to a gene. Germline lookup yields CDR1 SGHDT and CDR2 YYEEEE.

This clone was recorded only once. The genes are TRBV15 and TRBJ2-1; the D is unclear. Germline lookup yields CDR1 LNHNV and CDR2 YYDKDF (reference sequence). The V and J ends lost 5 bases and 3 bases respectively, with 8 bases between them. This CDR3 comprises 13 residues. For the CDR3, the DNA is TGTGCCACCAGCCAACAAATCTACAATGAGCAGTTCTTC. Its translation: CATSQQIYNEQFF.

The chain uses TRBV29-1 and TRBJ1-1, with 9 bases aligning to TRBD1. This CDR3 comprises 12 residues. V lost 6 bases, J lost 5 bases, and 4 bases stayed unmatched. Looked up from germline, CDR1 is SQVTM and CDR2 is ANQGSEA. DNA for the CDR3: TGCAGCGTGTTACAGGGGGCAACTGAAGCTTTCTTT. It encodes CSVLQGATEAFF.

J is TRBJ2-7 and V is TRBV14; D is perhaps TRBD2 (6 bases). Germline assignment: CDR1 SGHDN and CDR2 FVKESK. The CDR3 extends over 14 amino acids. V was cut by 2 bases and J by 5 bases, with 13 bases left in between. CDR3 region: CASSQLSGDHEQYF. The DNA of the CDR3 is TGTGCCAGCAGCCAATTATCGGGGGACCACGAGCAGTACTTC.

This clone has a handful of counts. The V gene is TRBV27, the J gene TRBJ2-4, with 7 nucleotides matching TRBD2. V dropped 2 bases and J dropped 4; count of bases not matched to a gene: 5. The CDR3 contains 15 residues. Germline V gives CDR1 MNHEY, CDR2 SMNVEV (reference sequence). The CDR3 spells CASSLEASGKNIQYF. The CDR3 DNA follows: TGTGCCAGCAGTTTAGAGGCTAGCGGAAAAAACATTCAGTACTTC.

This sequence joins TRBV2 and TRBJ2-1; 8 bases are shared with TRBD1. The CDR3 extends over 15 amino acids. Germline V gene lookup returns CDR1 SNHLY and CDR2 FYNNEI. Trimming removed 7 bases from V and 2 bases from J; junction bases left unmatched: 7. The CDR3 DNA follows: TGTGCCAGCACCAGAGAGACAGGGGCCTACAATGAGCAGTTCTTC. It is translated as CASTRETGAYNEQFF. Together with reference TRBV2 and TRBJ2-1, the CDR3 gives the full variable domain: EPEVTQTPSHQVTQMGQEVILRCVPISNHLYFYWYRQILGQKVEFLVSFYNNEISEKSEIFDDQFSVERPDGSNFTLKIRSTKLEDSAMYFCASTRETGAYNEQFFGPGTRLTVL.

The chain employs TRBV6-1 and TRBJ2-4; possible D gene TRBD2, 5 bases. This CDR3 contains 15 residues. Germline loops: CDR1 MNHNS, CDR2 SASEGT. The V and J ends lost 3 bases and 2 bases respectively, with 11 bases between them. CDR3 DNA: TGTGCCAGCAGTGACGGGGTGGGCCCCAAAAACATTCAGTACTTC. Amino acid sequence: CASSDGVGPKNIQYF.

V is TRBV6-6 and J is TRBJ1-4; 9 bases line up with TRBD1. Germline V lookup: CDR1 MNHNY, CDR2 SVGAGI (reference sequence). V shed 6 bases, J shed 5 bases, and the junction held 7 bases outside the gene matches. The CDR3 runs to 15 residues. As DNA, the CDR3 is TGTGCCAGCAGGGACATTGGGACAGGGAATGAAAAACTGTTTTTT. Amino acids: CASRDIGTGNEKLFF.

This clone was seen a few times. V usage is TRBV30 and J usage is TRBJ1-6; D is unresolved. CDR3 size: 15 residues. Germline CDR1 reads GTSNPN; CDR2 reads SVGIG (reference sequence). V was shortened by 0 bases and J by 6 bases, with 12 bases between the two germline ends. The CDR3 spells CAWSVVAVANSPLHF. The CDR3, as DNA: TGTGCCTGGAGTGTAGTGGCAGTGGCTAATTCACCCCTCCACTTT.

This sequence joins TRBV27 and TRBJ1-1; D uncertain. The germline V gene encodes CDR1 MNHEY and CDR2 SMNVEV (reference sequence). This CDR3 is built from 15 residues. V was trimmed by 8 bases and J by 3 bases, leaving 19 bases between them. In nucleotides, the CDR3 is TGTGCCAGCCTAGACTTGGCCTCCATGGACACTGAAGCTTTCTTT. Encoded protein: CASLDLASMDTEAFF.

The V call is TRBV9, the J call TRBJ2-5; TRBD1 aligns across 10 bases. Per germline, CDR1 SGDLS and CDR2 YYNGEE. This CDR3 has 17 amino acids. V lost 0 bases, J lost 6 bases, and 11 bases stayed unmatched. The CDR3 region is CASSVGVGTGVGKTQYF. The CDR3 coding sequence is TGTGCCAGCAGCGTAGGCGTCGGGACAGGGGTCGGAAAGACCCAGTACTTC.

The chain carries TRBV10-3 and TRBJ2-1; maybe TRBD1 (6 bases). V lost 6 bases and J 10 bases, leaving 13 bases between the germline ends. The CDR3 covers 12 residues. The germline V gene has CDR1 ENHRY and CDR2 SYGVKD. CDR3 DNA: TGTGCCATCAGACGGGACCAGGGGGAGCAGTTCTTC. Protein product: CAIRRDQGEQFF.

The V gene is TRBV30, the J gene TRBJ1-1; D is possibly TRBD1 (5 bases). Trimming removed 1 base from V and 0 bases from J, with 6 bases in between. CDR1 GTSNPN and CDR2 SVGIG come from the germline V gene (reference sequence). This CDR3 has 13 amino acids. The CDR3 sequence: CAWSGQLNTEAFF. CDR3 DNA: TGTGCCTGGAGTGGACAGTTGAACACTGAAGCTTTCTTT.